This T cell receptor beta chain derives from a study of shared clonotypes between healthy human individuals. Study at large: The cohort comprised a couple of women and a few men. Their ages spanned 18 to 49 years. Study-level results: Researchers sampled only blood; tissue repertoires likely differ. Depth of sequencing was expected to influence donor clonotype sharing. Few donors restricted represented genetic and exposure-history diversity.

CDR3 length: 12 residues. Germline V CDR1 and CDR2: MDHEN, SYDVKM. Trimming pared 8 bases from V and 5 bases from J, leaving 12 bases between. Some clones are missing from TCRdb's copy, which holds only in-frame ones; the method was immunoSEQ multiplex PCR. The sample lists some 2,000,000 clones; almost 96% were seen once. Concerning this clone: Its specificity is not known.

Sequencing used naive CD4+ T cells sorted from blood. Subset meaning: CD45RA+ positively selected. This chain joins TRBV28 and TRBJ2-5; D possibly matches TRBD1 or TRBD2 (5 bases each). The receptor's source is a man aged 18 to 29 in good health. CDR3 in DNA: TGTGCCAGCGGGACCTCCATGGAGACCCAGTACTTC. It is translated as CASGTSMETQYF.